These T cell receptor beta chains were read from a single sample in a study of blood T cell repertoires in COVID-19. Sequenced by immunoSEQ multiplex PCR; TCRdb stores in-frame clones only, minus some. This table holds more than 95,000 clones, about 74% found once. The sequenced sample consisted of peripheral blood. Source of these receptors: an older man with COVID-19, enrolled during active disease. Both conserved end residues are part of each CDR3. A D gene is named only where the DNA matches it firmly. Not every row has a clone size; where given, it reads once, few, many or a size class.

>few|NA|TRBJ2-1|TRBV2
CASRTLGQGYEQFF
TGTGCCAGCAGAACCCTTGGGCAGGGGTATGAGCAGTTCTTC
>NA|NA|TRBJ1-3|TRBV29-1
CSVGPTGTGNTIYF
TGCAGCGTTGGCCCTACGGGAACTGGAAACACCATATATTTT
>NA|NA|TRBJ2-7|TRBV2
CASSEAPTTPEQYF
TGTGCCAGCAGTGAAGCGCCCACTACCCCCGAGCAGTACTTC
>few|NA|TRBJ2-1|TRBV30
CAWSVTSSEQFF
TGTGCCTGGAGTGTAACTAGTTCTGAGCAGTTCTTC
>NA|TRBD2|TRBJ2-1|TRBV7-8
CASSPDQLRLAGRNEQFF
TGTGCCAGCAGCCCAGACCAACTTAGACTAGCGGGACGGAATGAGCAGTTCTTC
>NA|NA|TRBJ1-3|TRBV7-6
CASSLGGTGFGNTIYF
TGTGCCAGCAGCTTAGGAGGAACAGGGTTCGGAAACACCATATATTTT
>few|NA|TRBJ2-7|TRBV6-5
CASSLPGTYEQYF
TGTGCCAGCAGCCTCCCGGGAACCTACGAGCAGTACTTC
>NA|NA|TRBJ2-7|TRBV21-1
CASSLPPQGLPSYEQYF
TGTGCCAGCAGCTTACCACCTCAGGGATTGCCCTCCTACGAGCAGTACTTC
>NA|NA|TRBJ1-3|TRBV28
CASSLDRSGNTIYF
TGTGCCAGCAGTTTAGACAGGTCTGGAAACACCATATATTTT
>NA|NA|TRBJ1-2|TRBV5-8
CASSLKQGDYGYTF
TGTGCCAGCAGCTTAAAACAGGGCGACTATGGCTACACCTTC
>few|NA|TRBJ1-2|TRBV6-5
CASSSGQNYGYTF
TGTGCCAGCAGTTCCGGACAGAACTATGGCTACACCTTC
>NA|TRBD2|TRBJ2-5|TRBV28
CASSSQLAETQETQYF
TGTGCCAGCAGTTCCCAGCTAGCGGAAACCCAAGAGACCCAGTACTTC
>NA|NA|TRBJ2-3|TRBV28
CASSSGAPDTQYF
TGTGCCAGCTCTTCAGGGGCCCCAGATACGCAGTATTTT
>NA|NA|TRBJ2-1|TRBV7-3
CASSLTRKDEQFF
TGTGCCAGCAGCCTTACTAGAAAAGATGAGCAGTTCTTC
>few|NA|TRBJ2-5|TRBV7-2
CASSPAFSGPETQYF
TGTGCCAGCAGCCCCGCGTTTTCAGGGCCGGAGACCCAGTACTTC
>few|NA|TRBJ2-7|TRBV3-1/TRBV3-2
CASSQVGAEEQYF
TGTGCCAGCAGCCAAGTTGGGGCTGAGGAGCAGTACTTC
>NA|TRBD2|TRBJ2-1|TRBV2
CASSEAGAGNTYNEQFF
TGTGCCAGCAGTGAAGCGGGAGCGGGGAACACCTACAATGAGCAGTTCTTC
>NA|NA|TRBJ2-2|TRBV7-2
CASSFFTGELFF
TGTGCCAGCAGCTTCTTCACCGGGGAGCTGTTTTTT
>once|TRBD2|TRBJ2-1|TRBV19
CASRAGGAYNEQFF
TGTGCCAGTCGCGCCGGGGGGGCGTACAATGAGCAGTTCTTC
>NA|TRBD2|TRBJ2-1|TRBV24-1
CATSDWGTSGYNEQFF
TGTGCCACCAGTGATTGGGGGACTAGCGGTTACAATGAGCAGTTCTTC
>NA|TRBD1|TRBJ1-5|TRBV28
CASSIRTGSNQPQHF
TGTGCCAGCAGTATCCGGACAGGTAGCAATCAGCCCCAGCATTTT
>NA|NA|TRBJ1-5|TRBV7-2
CASSWVKGPQPQHF
TGTGCCAGCAGCTGGGTGAAGGGGCCTCAGCCCCAGCATTTT
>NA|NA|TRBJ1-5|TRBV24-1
CATTSGWNQPQHF
TGTGCCACCACGTCGGGGTGGAATCAGCCCCAGCATTTT
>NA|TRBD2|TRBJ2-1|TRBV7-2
CASSLLSGGPNEQFF
TGTGCCAGCAGCTTATTGAGCGGGGGCCCCAATGAGCAGTTCTTC
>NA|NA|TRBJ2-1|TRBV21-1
CASSKSQGSSYNEQFF
TGTGCCAGCAGCAAAAGTCAGGGAAGCTCCTACAATGAGCAGTTCTTC
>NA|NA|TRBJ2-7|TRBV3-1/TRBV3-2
CASSQVGSYEQYF
TGTGCCAGCAGCCAAGTTGGGAGCTACGAGCAGTACTTC
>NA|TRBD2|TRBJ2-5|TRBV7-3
CASSLTGGLAGEETQYF
TGTGCCAGCAGCTTAACGGGGGGACTAGCGGGAGAAGAGACCCAGTACTTC
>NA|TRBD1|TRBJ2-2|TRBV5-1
CASSSTGAVNTGELFF
TGCGCCAGCAGCTCCACAGGGGCGGTGAACACCGGGGAGCTGTTTTTT
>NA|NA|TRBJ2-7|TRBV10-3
CAISETGPYEQYF
TGTGCCATCAGTGAGACAGGTCCCTACGAGCAGTACTTC
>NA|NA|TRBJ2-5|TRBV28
CASRGGASQETQYF
TGTGCCAGCAGGGGTGGGGCCTCCCAAGAGACCCAGTACTTC
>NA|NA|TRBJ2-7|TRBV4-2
CASSQDLGESGYEQYF
TGTGCCAGCAGCCAAGATCTTGGGGAGTCCGGCTACGAGCAGTACTTC
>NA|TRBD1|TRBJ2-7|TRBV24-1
CATSDFGTEFAQYF
TGTGCCACCAGTGATTTTGGGACAGAATTCGCGCAGTACTTC
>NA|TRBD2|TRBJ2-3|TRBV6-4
CASSTSGGDTDTQYF
TGTGCCTCCTCGACTAGCGGGGGTGACACAGATACGCAGTATTTT
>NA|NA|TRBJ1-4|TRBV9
CASSPGGSFNEKLFF
TGTGCCAGCAGCCCCGGGGGGAGCTTTAATGAAAAACTGTTTTTT
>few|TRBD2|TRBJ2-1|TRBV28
CASLTAGGYNEQFF
TGTGCCAGCTTAACGGCGGGAGGATACAATGAGCAGTTCTTC
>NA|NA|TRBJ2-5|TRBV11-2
CASSSQETQYF
TGTGCCAGCAGCTCGCAAGAGACCCAGTACTTC
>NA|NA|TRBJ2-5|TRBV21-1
CASSKPGQGETQYF
TGTGCCAGCAGCAAACCGGGACAGGGCGAGACCCAGTACTTC
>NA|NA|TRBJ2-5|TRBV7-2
CASSLARGETQYF
TGTGCCAGCAGCTTAGCAAGGGGAGAGACCCAGTACTTC
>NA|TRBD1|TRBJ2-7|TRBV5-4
CASSKDRNSYEQYF
TGTGCCAGCAGCAAGGACAGGAACTCCTACGAGCAGTACTTC
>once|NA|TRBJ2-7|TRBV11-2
CASSLRLTGYEQYF
TGTGCCAGCAGCTTGAGACTGACAGGCTACGAGCAGTACTTC
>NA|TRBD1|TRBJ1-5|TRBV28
CASMGYWDRDSNQPQHF
TGTGCCAGCATGGGATACTGGGACAGGGATAGCAATCAGCCCCAGCATTTT
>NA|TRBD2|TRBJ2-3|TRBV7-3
CASSITSGVDTQYF
TGTGCCAGCAGCATTACTAGCGGGGTTGATACGCAGTATTTT
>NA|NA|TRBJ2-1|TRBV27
CASRKGQLNEQFF
TGTGCCAGCAGGAAAGGACAACTCAATGAGCAGTTCTTC
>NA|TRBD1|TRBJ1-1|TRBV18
CASSPDRGAEGAFF
TGTGCCAGCTCCCCCGACAGGGGCGCAGAAGGAGCTTTCTTT
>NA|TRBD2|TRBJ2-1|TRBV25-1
CASSESGTRTYNEQFF
TGTGCCAGCAGTGAATCTGGGACTAGGACTTACAATGAGCAGTTCTTC
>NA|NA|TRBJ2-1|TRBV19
CASSLRHTTYNEQFF
TGTGCCAGTAGCCTAAGACATACGACCTACAATGAGCAGTTCTTC
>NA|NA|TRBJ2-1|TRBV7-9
CASGWGVEQFF
TGTGCCAGCGGGTGGGGAGTAGAGCAGTTCTTC
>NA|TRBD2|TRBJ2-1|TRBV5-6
CASSLMLAGTFYNEQFF
TGTGCCAGCAGCTTGATGCTAGCGGGGACGTTTTACAATGAGCAGTTCTTC
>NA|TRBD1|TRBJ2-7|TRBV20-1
CSAIEPGGPYEQYF
TGCAGTGCTATTGAACCAGGGGGTCCGTACGAGCAGTACTTC
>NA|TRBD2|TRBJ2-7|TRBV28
CASSLAGGLFDEQYF
TGTGCCAGCAGTTTGGCGGGAGGGCTCTTCGACGAGCAGTACTTC
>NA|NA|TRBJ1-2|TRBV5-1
CASSSTAGHDTF
TGCGCCAGCAGCTCAACTGCCGGTCACGACACCTTC
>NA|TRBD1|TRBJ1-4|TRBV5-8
CASSPTGVSEKLFF
TGTGCCAGCAGCCCGACAGGGGTGTCTGAAAAACTGTTTTTT
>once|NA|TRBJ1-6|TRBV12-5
CASGFGPPPSPLHF
TGTGCTAGTGGTTTTGGGCCCCCACCTTCACCCCTCCACTTT
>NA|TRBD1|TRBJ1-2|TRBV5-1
CASSLLTGGAYGYTF
TGCGCCAGCAGCTTGTTAACAGGGGGCGCCTATGGCTACACCTTC
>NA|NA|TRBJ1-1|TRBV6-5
CASSYFEGAEAFF
TGTGCCAGCAGTTACTTTGAGGGGGCTGAAGCTTTCTTT
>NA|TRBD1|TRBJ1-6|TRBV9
CASSPHPPTQGAVSPLHF
TGTGCCAGCAGCCCACACCCACCCACCCAGGGGGCTGTTTCACCCCTCCACTTT
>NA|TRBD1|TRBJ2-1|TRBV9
CASSVTGYEQFF
TGTGCCAGCAGCGTGACAGGGTATGAGCAGTTCTTC
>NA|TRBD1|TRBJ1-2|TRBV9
CASSTGGAMKGYTF
TGTGCCAGCAGCACAGGGGGCGCCATGAAAGGCTACACCTTC
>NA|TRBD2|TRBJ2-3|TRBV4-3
CASSQFEASGTYTDTQYF
TGCGCCAGCAGCCAATTTGAGGCTAGCGGGACCTACACAGATACGCAGTATTTT
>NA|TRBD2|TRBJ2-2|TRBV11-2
CASSPQGLGTGELFF
TGTGCCAGCAGCCCCCAGGGACTAGGGACCGGGGAGCTGTTTTTT